The clone carrying this TCR beta chain occurred many times. Its matching antigen is unknown. Universal primer sites and UMIs were introduced during 5'RACE template-switching synthesis of TCR cDNA. TCRdb processed the 5' RACE reads anew with MiXCR; each CDR3 protein has one entry. Found here are 250,000 to 350,000 distinct CDR3 sequences, 3.5% to 5% of them singletons; the top ten hold approximately 19%. The data stem from a study of T cells after yellow fever vaccination. About the research overall: The fractions with low cell numbers were processed using SMART-Seq v4 Ultra Low Input.

Study-level results: Reappearance after the booster was observed for most primary-vaccination clones (more than 95% CD4, over 70% CD8).

The CDR3 length is 15 residues. Germline lookup yields CDR1 ENHRY and CDR2 SYGVKD. Trimming took off 2 bases at V and 8 bases at J, with 17 bases between the two ends. The specimen comprised PBMCs, sampled 15 days after the yellow fever booster vaccination. The receptor was derived from a man younger than 30 who received the YFV17D yellow fever vaccine. The V gene is TRBV10-3, the J gene TRBJ2-3, with a weak D call TRBD1 (6 bases). CDR3 DNA: TGTGCCATCAGTGAGGATAACAGGGAAGACGGTACGCAGTATTTT. This translates into CAISEDNREDGTQYF.